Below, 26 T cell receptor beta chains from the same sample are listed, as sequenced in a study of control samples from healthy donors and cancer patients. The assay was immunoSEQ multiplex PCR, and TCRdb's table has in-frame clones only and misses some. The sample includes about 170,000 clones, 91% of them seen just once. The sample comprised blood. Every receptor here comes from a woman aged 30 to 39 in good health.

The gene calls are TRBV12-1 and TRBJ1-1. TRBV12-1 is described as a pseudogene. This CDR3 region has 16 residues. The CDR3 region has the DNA TGTGCCAGCAGCTCAGCCGACATGCGGGTGAACACTGAAGCTTTCTTT. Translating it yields CASSSADMRVNTEAFF.

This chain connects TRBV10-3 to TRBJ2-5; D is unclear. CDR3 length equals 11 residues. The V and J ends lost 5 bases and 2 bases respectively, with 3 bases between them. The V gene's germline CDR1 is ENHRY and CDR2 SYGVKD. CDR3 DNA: TGTGCCATCAGTAATCAAGAGACCCAGTACTTC. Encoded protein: CAISNQETQYF.

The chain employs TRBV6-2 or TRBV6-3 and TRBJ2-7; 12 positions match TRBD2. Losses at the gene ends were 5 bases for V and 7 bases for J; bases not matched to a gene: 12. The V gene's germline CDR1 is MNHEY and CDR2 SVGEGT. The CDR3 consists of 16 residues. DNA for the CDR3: TGTGCCAGCAGTACGGCTAGACTAGCGGGAGAAGGGGAGCAGTACTTC. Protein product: CASSTARLAGEGEQYF.

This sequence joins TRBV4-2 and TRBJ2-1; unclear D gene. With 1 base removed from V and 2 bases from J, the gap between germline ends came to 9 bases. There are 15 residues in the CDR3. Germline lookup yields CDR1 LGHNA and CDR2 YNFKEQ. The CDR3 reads CASSQGGGTYNEQFF. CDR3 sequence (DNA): TGTGCCAGCAGCCAAGGGGGTGGGACCTACAATGAGCAGTTCTTC.

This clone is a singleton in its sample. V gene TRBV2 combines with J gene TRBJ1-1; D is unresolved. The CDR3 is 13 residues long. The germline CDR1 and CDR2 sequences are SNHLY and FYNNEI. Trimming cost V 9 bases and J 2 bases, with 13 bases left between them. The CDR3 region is CARAAGENTEAFF. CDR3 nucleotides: TGTGCCAGGGCGGCAGGAGAAAACACTGAAGCTTTCTTT.

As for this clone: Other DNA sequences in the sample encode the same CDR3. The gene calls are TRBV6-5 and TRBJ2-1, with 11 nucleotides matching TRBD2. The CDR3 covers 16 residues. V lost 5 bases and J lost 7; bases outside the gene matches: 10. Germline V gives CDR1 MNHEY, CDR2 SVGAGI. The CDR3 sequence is CASSNYGTSGVNEQFF. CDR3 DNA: TGTGCCAGCAGTAACTACGGGACTAGCGGTGTTAATGAGCAGTTCTTC.

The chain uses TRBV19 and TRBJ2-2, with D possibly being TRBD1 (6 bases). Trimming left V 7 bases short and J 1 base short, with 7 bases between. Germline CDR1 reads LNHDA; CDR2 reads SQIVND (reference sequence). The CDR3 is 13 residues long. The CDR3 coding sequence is TGTGCCAGTAAGACAGGGAACACCGGGGAGCTGTTTTTT. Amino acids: CASKTGNTGELFF.

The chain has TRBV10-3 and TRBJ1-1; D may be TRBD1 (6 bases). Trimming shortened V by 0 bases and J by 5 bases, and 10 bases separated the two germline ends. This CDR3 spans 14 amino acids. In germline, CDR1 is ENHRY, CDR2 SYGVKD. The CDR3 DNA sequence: TGTGCCATCAGTGAGTCGACGGGGGCGACTGAAGCTTTCTTT. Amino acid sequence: CAISESTGATEAFF.

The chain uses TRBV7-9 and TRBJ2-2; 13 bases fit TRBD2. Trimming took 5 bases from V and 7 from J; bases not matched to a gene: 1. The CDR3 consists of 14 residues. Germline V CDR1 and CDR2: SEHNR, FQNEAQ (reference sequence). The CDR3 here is CASSGLAGDGELFF. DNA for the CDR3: TGTGCCAGCAGCGGACTAGCGGGAGACGGGGAGCTGTTTTTT.

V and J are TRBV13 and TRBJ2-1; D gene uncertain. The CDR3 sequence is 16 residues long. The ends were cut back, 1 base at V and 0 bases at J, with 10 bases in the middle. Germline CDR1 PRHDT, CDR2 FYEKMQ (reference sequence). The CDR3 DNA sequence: TGTGCCAGCAGCTTAGTCCTTACGGCCTCCTACAATGAGCAGTTCTTC. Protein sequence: CASSLVLTASYNEQFF.

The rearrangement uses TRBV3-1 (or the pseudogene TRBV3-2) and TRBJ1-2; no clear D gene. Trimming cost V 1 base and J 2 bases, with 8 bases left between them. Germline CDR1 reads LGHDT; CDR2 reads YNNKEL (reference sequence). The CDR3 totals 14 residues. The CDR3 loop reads CASSQGVANYGYTF. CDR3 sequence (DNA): TGTGCCAGCAGCCAAGGGGTGGCCAACTATGGCTACACCTTC.

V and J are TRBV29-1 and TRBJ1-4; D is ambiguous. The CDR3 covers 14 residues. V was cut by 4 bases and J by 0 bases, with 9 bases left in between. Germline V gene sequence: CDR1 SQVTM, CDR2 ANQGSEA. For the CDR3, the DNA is TGCAGCGTTGGTTCAGGCGCAACTAATGAAAAACTGTTTTTT. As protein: CSVGSGATNEKLFF.

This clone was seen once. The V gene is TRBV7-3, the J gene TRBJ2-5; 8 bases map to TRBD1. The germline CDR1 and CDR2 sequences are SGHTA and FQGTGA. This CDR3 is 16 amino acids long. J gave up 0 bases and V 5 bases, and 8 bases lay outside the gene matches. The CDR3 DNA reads TGTGCCAGCAGCCCCCAGGGACAGGCCTACCAAGAGACCCAGTACTTC. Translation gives CASSPQGQAYQETQYF.

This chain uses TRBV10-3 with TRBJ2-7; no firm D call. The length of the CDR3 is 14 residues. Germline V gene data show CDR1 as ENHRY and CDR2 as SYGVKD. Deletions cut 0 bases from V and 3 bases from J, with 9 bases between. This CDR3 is CAISESSTDYEQYF. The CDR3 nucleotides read TGTGCCATCAGTGAGTCGTCTACTGACTACGAGCAGTACTTC.

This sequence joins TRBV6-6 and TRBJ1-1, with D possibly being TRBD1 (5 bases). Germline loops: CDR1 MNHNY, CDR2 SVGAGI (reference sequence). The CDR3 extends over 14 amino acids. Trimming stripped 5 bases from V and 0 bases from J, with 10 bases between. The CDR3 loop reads CASSAGTVNTEAFF. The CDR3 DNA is TGTGCCAGCAGTGCCGGGACGGTGAACACTGAAGCTTTCTTT.

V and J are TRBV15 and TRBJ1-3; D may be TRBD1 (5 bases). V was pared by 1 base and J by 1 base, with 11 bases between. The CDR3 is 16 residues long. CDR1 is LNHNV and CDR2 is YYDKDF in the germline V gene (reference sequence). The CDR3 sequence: CATSRGGERSGNTIYF. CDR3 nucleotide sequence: TGTGCCACCAGCAGAGGAGGGGAGAGATCTGGAAACACCATATATTTT.

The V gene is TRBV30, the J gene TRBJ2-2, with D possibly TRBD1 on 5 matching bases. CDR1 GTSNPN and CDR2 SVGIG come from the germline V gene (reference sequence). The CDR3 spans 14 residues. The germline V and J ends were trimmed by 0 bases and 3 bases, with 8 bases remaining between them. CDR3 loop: CAWSVGDYTGELFF. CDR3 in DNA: TGTGCCTGGAGTGTAGGGGATTACACCGGGGAGCTGTTTTTT. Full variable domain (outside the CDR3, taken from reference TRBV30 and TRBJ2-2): SQTIHQWPATLVQPVGSPLSLECTVEGTSNPNLYWYRQAAGRGLQLLFYSVGIGQISSEVPQNLSASRPQDRQFILSSKKLLLSDSGFYLCAWSVGDYTGELFFGEGSRLTVL.

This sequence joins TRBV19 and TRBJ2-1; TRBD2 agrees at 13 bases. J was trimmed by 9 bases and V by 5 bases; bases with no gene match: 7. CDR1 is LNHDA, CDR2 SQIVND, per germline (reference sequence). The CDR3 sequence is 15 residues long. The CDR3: CASSVTSGGAAEQFF. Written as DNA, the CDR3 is TGTGCCAGTAGTGTCACTAGCGGGGGGGCTGCTGAGCAGTTCTTC.

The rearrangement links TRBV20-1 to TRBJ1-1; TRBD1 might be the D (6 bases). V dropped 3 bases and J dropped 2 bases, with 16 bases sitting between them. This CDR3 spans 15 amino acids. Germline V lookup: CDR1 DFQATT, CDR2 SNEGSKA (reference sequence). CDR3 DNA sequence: TGCAGTGCTAGTTATACGGGGGGCGGAAACACTGAAGCTTTCTTT. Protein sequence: CSASYTGGGNTEAFF.

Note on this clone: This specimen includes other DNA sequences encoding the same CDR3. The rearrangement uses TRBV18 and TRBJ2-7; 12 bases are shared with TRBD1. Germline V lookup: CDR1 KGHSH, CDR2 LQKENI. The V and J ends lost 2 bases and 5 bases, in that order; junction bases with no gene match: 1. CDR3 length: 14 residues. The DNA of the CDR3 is TGTGCCAGCTCACCAGGGACAGGGGGCAACGAGCAGTACTTC. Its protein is CASSPGTGGNEQYF.

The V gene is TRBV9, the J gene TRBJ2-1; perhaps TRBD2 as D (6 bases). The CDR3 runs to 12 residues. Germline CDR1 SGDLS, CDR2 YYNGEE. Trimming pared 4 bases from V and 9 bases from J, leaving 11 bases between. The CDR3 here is CASSSSVGEQFF. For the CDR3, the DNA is TGTGCCAGCAGCTCTAGCGTTGGTGAGCAGTTCTTC.

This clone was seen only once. The CDR3 DNA sequence: TGTGCCACCAGTGACAGCCACTACAATGAGCAGTTCTTC. This encodes CATSDSHYNEQFF. The chain has TRBV24-1 and TRBJ2-1; no clear D. V was cut by 4 bases and J by 3 bases, with 6 bases left in between. The germline V gene encodes CDR1 KGHDR and CDR2 SFDVKD. The CDR3 is made up of 13 amino acids.

The CDR3 loop is CASSLGGTSGRTDTQYF. The CDR3 DNA follows: TGTGCCAGCAGTTTAGGGGGGACTAGCGGGAGAACAGATACGCAGTATTTT. This chain uses TRBV27 with TRBJ2-3; 14 bases are a match to TRBD2. Germline V lookup: CDR1 MNHEY, CDR2 SMNVEV (reference sequence). The CDR3 is 17 amino acids. J lost 3 bases, V lost 2 bases, and 4 bases had no gene match.

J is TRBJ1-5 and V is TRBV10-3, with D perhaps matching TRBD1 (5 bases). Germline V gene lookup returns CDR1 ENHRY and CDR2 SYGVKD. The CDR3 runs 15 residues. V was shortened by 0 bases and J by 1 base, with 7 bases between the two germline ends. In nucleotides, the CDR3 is TGTGCCATCAGTGAGTCGAGACAGAGCAATCAGCCCCAGCATTTT. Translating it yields CAISESRQSNQPQHF.

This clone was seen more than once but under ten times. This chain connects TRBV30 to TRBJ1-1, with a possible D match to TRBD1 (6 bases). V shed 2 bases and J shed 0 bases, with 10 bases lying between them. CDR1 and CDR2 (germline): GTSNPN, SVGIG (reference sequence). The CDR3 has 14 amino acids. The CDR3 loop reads CAWSQDSMNTEAFF. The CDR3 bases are TGTGCCTGGAGTCAGGACAGCATGAACACTGAAGCTTTCTTT. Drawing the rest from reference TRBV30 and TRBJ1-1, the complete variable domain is SQTIHQWPATLVQPVGSPLSLECTVEGTSNPNLYWYRQAAGRGLQLLFYSVGIGQISSEVPQNLSASRPQDRQFILSSKKLLLSDSGFYLCAWSQDSMNTEAFFGQGTRLTVV.

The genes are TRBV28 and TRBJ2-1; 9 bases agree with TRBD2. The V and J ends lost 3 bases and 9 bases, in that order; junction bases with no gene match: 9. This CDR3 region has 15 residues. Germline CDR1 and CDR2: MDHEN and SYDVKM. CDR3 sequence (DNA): TGTGCCAGCAGTTTCAGCAGCGGGAGGCCGGGTGAGCAGTTCTTC. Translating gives CASSFSSGRPGEQFF. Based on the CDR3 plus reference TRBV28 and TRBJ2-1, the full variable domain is DVKVTQSSRYLVKRTGEKVFLECVQDMDHENMFWYRQDPGLGLRLIYFSYDVKMKEKGDIPEGYSVSREKKERFSLILESASTNQTSMYLCASSFSSGRPGEQFFGPGTRLTVL.